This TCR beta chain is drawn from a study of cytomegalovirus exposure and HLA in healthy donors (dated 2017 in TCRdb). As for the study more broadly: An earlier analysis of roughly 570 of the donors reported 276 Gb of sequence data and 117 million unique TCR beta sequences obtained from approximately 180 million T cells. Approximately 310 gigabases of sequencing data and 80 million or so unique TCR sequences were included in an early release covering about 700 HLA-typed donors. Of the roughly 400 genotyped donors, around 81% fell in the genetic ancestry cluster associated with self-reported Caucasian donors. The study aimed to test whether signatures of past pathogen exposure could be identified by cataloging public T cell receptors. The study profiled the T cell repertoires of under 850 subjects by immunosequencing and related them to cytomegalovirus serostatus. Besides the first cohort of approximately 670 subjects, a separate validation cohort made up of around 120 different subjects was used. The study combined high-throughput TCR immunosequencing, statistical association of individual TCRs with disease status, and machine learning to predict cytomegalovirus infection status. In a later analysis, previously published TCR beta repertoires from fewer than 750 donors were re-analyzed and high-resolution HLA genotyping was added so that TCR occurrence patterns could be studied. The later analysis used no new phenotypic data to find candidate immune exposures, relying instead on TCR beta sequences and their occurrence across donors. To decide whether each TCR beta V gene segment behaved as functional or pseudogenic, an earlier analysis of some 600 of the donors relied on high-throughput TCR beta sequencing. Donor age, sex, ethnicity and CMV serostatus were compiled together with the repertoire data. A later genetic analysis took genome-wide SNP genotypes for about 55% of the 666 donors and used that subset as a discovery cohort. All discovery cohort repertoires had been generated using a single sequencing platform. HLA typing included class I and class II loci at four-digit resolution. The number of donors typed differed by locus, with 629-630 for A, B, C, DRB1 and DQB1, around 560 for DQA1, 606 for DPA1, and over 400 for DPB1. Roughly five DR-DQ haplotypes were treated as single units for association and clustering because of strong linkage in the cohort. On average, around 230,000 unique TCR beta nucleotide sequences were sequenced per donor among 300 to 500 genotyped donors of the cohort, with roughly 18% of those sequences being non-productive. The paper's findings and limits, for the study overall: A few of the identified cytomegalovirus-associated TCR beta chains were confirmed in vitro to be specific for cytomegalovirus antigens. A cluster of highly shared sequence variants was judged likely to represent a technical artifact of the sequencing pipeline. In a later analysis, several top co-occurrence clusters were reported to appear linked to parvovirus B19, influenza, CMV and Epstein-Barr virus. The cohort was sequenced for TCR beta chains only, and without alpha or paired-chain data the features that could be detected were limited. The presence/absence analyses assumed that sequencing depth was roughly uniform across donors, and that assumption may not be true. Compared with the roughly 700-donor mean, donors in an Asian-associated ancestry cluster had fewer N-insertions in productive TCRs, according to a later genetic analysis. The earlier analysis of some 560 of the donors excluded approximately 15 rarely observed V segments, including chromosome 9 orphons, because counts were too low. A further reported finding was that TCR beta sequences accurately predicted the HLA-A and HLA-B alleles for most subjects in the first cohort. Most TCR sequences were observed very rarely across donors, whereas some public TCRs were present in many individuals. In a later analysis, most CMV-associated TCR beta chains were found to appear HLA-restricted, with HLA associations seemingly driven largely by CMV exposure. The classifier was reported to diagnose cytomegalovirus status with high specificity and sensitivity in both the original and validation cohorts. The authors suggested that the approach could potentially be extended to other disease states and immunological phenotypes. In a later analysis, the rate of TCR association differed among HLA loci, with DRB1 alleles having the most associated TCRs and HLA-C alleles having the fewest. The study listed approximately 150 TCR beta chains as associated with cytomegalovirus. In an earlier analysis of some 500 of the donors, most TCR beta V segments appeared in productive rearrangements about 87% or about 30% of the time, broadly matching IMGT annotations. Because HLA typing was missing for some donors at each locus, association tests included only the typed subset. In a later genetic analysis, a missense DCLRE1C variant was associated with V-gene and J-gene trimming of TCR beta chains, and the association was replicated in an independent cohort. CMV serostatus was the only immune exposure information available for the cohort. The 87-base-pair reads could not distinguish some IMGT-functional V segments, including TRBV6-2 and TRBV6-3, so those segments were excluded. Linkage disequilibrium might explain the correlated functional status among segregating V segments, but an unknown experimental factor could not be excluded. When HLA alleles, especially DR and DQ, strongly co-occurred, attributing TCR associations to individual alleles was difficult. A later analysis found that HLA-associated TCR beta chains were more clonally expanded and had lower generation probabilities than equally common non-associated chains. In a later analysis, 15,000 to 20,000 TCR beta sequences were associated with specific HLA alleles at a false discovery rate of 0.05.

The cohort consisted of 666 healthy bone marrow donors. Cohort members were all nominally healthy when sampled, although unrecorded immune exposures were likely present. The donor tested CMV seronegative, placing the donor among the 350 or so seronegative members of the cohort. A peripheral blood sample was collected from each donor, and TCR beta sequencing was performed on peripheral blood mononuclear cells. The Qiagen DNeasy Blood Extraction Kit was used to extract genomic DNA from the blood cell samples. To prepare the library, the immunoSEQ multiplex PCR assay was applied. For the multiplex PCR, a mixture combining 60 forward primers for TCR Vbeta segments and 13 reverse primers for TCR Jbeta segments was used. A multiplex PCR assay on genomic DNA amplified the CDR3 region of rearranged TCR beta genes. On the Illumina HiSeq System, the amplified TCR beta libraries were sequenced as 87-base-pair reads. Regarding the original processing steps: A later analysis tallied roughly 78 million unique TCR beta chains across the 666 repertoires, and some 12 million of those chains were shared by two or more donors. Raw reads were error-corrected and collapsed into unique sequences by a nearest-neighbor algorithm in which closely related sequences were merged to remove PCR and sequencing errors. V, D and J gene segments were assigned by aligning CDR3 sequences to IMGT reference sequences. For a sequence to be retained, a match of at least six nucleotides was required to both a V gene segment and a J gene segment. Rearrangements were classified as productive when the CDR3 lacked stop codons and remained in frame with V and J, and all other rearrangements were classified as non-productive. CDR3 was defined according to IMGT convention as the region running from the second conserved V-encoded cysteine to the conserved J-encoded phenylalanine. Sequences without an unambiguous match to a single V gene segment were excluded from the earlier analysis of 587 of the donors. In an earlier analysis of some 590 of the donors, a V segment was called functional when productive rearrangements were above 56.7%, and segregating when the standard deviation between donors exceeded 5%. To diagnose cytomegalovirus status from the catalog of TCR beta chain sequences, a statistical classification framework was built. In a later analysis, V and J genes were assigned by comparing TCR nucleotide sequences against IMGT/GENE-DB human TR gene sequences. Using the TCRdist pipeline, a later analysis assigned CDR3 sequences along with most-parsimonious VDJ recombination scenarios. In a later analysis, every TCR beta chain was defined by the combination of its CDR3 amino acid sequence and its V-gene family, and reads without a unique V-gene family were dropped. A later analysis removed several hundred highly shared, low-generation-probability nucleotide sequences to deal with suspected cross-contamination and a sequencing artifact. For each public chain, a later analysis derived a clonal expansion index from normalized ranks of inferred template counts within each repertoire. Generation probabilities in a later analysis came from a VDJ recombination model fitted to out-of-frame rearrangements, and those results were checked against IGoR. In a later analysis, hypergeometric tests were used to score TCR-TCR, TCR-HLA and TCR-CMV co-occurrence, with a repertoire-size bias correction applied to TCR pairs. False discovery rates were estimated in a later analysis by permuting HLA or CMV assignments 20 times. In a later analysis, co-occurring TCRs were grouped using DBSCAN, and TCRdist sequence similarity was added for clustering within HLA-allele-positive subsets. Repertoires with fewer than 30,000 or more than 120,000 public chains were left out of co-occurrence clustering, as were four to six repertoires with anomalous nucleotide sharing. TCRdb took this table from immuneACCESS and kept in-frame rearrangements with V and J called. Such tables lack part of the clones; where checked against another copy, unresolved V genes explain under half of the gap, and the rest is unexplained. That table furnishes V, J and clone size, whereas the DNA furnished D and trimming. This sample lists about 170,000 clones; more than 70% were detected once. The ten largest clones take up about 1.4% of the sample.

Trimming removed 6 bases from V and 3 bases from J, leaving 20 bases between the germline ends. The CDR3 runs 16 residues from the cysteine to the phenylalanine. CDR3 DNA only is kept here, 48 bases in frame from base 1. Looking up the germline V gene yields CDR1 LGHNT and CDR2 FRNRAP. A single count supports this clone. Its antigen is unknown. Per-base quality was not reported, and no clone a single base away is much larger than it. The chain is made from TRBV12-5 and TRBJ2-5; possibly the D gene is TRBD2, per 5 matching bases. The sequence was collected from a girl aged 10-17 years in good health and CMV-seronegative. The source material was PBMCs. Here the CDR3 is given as CASGVGGETREETQYF. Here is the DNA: TGTGCTAGTGGGGTGGGTGGGGAAACGAGGGAAGAGACCCAGTACTTC.